The rows below give T cell receptor beta chains drawn from one sample of a study of human T cells and chemical hapten exposure. MiXCR, applied by TCRdb to the RACE reads, yields one record per CDR3 protein. The repertoire holds about 120,000 distinct CDR3 sequences, roughly an eighth seen once, with 0.8% to 1% in the top ten. Sequenced material: whole blood, taken in connection with sensitization to the hapten diphenylcyclopropenone (DPC). These receptor sequences come from a man between 18 and 29 years old with alopecia areata. Some clones in this sample may be carry-over from other donors' samples. Each CDR3 is given with its conserved first and last residue.

len,v_gene,CDR3aa
14,TRBV6-2/TRBV6-3,CASSPEPAKNIQYF
15,TRBV20-1,CSAIGTPTSNQPQHF
15,TRBV7-2,CASSLFIQGGNEQFF
14,TRBV12-3/TRBV12-4,CASSFLGPNTEAFF
16,TRBV5-8,CASSLNGRHSKNIQYF
15,TRBV5-1,CASSLRDRGTGELFF
16,TRBV7-8,CASSLPAQGFFYEQYF
13,TRBV5-4,CASSLSGPLGYTF
15,TRBV12-3/TRBV12-4,CASSPGTGSNQPQHF
17,TRBV4-3,CASSQDHNRGRNYGYTF
16,TRBV9,CASSVGLGIARNTIYF
16,TRBV4-1,CASSQRAGGQQETQYF
16,TRBV4-3,CASSQDIRPQLYGYTF
14,TRBV7-9,CASSLSTGDYEQYF
15,TRBV29-1,CSVLPTTTGNYGYTF
16,TRBV6-1,CASHANEQGFRNEQFF
14,TRBV6-6,CASSYEGFNQPQHF
15,TRBV6-2/TRBV6-3,CASSPLGTHQETQYF
14,TRBV4-1,CASSQEGRPDTQYF
16,TRBV10-3,CAISPRGPGSYNEQFF
13,TRBV28,CASSSGGPNRLTF
14,TRBV5-1,CASSLDRGRTEAFF
16,TRBV11-2,CASSSTGINPPYEQYF
11,TRBV7-9,CASSPGVEAFF
20,TRBV7-9,CASRGDSWGRDPLGNEKLFF
16,TRBV5-6,CASSLIKRGINNEQFF
16,TRBV5-6,CASSLWAPQGNSPLHF
15,TRBV7-9,CASSADTRGHSEQYF
15,TRBV10-3,CAISPKGGEEETQYF
16,TRBV6-6,CASSSTGFLSGNTIYF
15,TRBV7-6,CASSPGTPVSYEQYF
16,TRBV10-3,CAISPTSGGARDTQYF
16,TRBV27,CASSLIGRGGFQPQHF
16,TRBV20-1,CSARDEAGDESDTQYF
15,TRBV5-6,CASSLWVAGGTEAFF
15,TRBV2,CASRTQGVRADTQYF
13,TRBV12-3/TRBV12-4,CASSFTAQETQYF
16,TRBV4-1,CASSQVVGAGYNEQFF
17,TRBV11-2,CASSSTAAGENTDTQYF
15,TRBV6-6,CASSSTGLANEKLFF
13,TRBV11-2,CASSLNSVETQYF
12,TRBV7-9,CASSGGTPEAFF
15,TRBV5-1,CASSLGMIERPEAFF
15,TRBV5-1,CASSLSGVSNQPQHF
13,TRBV29-1,CSALPGEYNEQFF
13,TRBV7-9,CASSPTENNEQFF
14,TRBV4-1,CASSQSLTSHEQFF
13,TRBV13,CASSINRVETQYF
10,TRBV20-1,CKVVWDGYTF
16,TRBV5-5,CASSLGGRGSTDTQYF
13,TRBV29-1,CSVDSGGKDTQYF
12,TRBV20-1,CRAGSAVYGYTF
18,TRBV18,CASSPQGAPLSTNEKLFF
13,TRBV20-1,CSASGLRMEKLFF
18,TRBV20-1,CSAHGVYGGAAFTDTQYF
15,TRBV7-3,CARTPGLSYNSPLHF
16,TRBV20-1,CSASLTGLVSMYEQYF
13,TRBV18,CASSPNSQETQYF
14,TRBV6-2/TRBV6-3,CASSYKGGIYGYTF